Listed here are 4 T cell receptor beta chains from one sample, sequenced in a study of blood T cell repertoires in COVID-19. Generated by immunoSEQ multiplex PCR, the TCRdb table keeps only in-frame clones and is missing some. The repertoire holds fewer than 600,000 clones, about 88% seen once, with about 0.91% in the top ten. The sample consisted of peripheral blood. Receptors were obtained from a young man with COVID-19, enrolled during active disease.

The chain uses TRBV12-5 and TRBJ1-4; 10 nucleotides match TRBD1. V dropped 2 bases and J dropped 7; count of bases not matched to a gene: 7. The CDR3 spans 16 residues. Germline lookup yields CDR1 LGHNT and CDR2 FRNRAP. The CDR3 here is CASGLLPGQGSEKLFF. The CDR3 region has the DNA TGTGCTAGTGGTTTGCTCCCGGGACAGGGGAGTGAAAAACTGTTTTTT.

This clone has more than one count but fewer than ten. This chain connects TRBV2 to TRBJ2-7, with D perhaps TRBD2 (6 bases). The CDR3 extends over 16 amino acids. The V end was cut by 10 bases, the J end by 0 bases, with 22 bases between. Germline CDR1 is SNHLY and CDR2 is FYNNEI. The CDR3 loop is CATSMRRDLSSYEQYF. CDR3 bases: TGTGCCACCTCCATGAGACGGGACTTGAGCTCCTACGAGCAGTACTTC.

This clone appeared a single time. This chain uses TRBV7-6 with TRBJ2-2; D uncertain. This CDR3 has 14 residues. The V end was cut by 7 bases, the J end by 5 bases, with 14 bases between. Looked up from germline, CDR1 is SGHVS and CDR2 is FNYEAQ. The CDR3 sequence is CASTPDLGTGELFF. DNA of the CDR3: TGTGCCAGCACCCCCGATCTCGGGACCGGGGAGCTGTTTTTT. The full variable domain, rest sourced from reference TRBV7-6 and TRBJ2-2, is GAGVSQSPRYKVTKRGQDVALRCDPISGHVSLYWYRQALGQGPEFLTYFNYEAQQDKSGLPNDRFSAERPEGSISTLTIQRTEQRDSAMYRCASTPDLGTGELFFGEGSRLTVL.

The V gene is TRBV12-3 or TRBV12-4, the J gene TRBJ2-1, with TRBD2 matching 11 bases. V lost 6 bases to trimming and J lost 15 bases; unmatched junction nucleotides: 7. This CDR3 is built from 12 residues. The CDR3: CASSRSGGALFF. CDR3 sequence (DNA): TGTGCCAGCAGCCGTAGCGGGGGGGCCCTGTTCTTC.